This TCR beta chain was retrieved from a study of blood T cell repertoires in COVID-19. Study-wide background: The cDNA or gDNA used as material had been derived from T cells, B-cell-depleted T cells, or PBMCs.

Enrollment of patients from Seattle took place during active infection, with longitudinal follow-up. Clones were read by immunoSEQ multiplex PCR, and TCRdb kept only the in-frame ones, dropping some. Of approximately 290,000 clones in the sample, roughly 90% are singletons; the top ten hold over 8.5%. Germline CDR1 and CDR2: SGHVS and FQNEAQ. Between the trimmed V and J ends, which lost 1 base and 6 bases, there was a span of 10 bases. The CDR3 sequence is 14 residues long. This TCR was recovered from a woman aged 30 to 39 with COVID-19, enrolled during active disease. The source material was peripheral blood. The chain employs TRBV7-8 and TRBJ2-4; possible D gene TRBD1, 5 bases. The CDR3 nucleotides read TGTGCCAGCAGCTTAGGGGCAGGGCGAAACATTCAGTACTTC. It codes for CASSLGAGRNIQYF. Full variable domain (remainder filled in from reference TRBV7-8 and TRBJ2-4): GAGVSQSPRYKVAKRGQDVALRCDPISGHVSLFWYQQALGQGPEFLTYFQNEAQLDKSGLPSDRFFAERPEGSVSTLKIQRTQQEDSAVYLCASSLGAGRNIQYFGAGTRLSVL.